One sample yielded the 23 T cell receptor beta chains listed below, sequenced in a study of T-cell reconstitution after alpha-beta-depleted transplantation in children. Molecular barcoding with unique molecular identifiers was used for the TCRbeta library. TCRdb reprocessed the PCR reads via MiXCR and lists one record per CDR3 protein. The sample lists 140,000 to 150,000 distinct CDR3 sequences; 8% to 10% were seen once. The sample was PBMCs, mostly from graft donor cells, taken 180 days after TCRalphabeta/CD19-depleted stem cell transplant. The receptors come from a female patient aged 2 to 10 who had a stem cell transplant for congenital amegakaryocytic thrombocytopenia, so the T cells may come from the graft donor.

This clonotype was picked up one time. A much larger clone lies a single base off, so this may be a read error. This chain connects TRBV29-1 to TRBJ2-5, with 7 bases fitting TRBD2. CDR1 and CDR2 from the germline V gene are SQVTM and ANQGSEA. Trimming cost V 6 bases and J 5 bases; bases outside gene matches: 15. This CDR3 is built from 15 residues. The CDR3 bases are TGCAGCGTAGAACTAGCGCGAGATTTGGGGGAGACCCAGTACTTC. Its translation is CSVELARDLGETQYF. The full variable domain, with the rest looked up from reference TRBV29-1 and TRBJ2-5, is SAVISQKPSRDICQRGTSLTIQCQVDSQVTMMFWYRQQPGQSLTLIATANQGSEATYESGFVIDKFPISRPNLTFSTLTVSNMSPEDSSIYLCSVELARDLGETQYFGPGTRLLVL.

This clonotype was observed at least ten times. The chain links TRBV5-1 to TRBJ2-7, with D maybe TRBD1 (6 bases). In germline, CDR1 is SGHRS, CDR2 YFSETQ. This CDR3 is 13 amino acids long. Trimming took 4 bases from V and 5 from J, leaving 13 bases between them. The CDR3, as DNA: TGCGCCAGCAGCCAGACCTGGGGGCACGAGCAGTACTTC. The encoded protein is CASSQTWGHEQYF.

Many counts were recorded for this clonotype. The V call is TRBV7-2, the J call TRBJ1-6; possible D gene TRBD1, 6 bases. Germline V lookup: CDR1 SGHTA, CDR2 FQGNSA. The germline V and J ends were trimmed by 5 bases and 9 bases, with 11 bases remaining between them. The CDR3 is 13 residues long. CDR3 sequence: CASSTPTGSPLHF. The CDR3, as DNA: TGTGCCAGCAGCACGCCGACAGGTTCACCCCTCCACTTT. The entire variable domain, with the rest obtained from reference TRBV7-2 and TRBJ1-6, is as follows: GAGVSQSPSNKVTEKGKDVELRCDPISGHTALYWYRQSLGQGLEFLIYFQGNSAPDKSGLPSDRFSAERTGGSVSTLTIQRTQQEDSAVYLCASSTPTGSPLHFGNGTRLTVT.

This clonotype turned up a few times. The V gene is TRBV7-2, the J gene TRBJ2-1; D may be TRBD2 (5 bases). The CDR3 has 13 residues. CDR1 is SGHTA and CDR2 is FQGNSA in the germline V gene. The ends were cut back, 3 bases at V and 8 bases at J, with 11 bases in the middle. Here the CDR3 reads CASSLEERDEQFF. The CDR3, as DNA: TGTGCCAGCAGCTTGGAGGAACGTGATGAGCAGTTCTTC.

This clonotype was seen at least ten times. The CDR3 sequence is CASSLNRDETQYF. The CDR3 DNA reads TGCGCCAGCAGCTTGAACAGGGATGAGACCCAGTACTTC. This chain uses TRBV5-1 with TRBJ2-5; D might be TRBD1 (6 bases). CDR1 and CDR2 from the germline V gene are SGHRS and YFSETQ. CDR3 size: 13 residues. V was pared by 1 base and J by 5 bases, with 9 bases between.

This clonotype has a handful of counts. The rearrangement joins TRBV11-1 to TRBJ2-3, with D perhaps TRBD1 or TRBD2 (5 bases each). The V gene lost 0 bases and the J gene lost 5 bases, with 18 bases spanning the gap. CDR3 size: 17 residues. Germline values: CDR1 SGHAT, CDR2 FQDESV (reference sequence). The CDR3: CASSLALTIEGRDTQYF. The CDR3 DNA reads TGTGCCAGCAGCTTAGCGCTGACAATAGAGGGGCGAGATACGCAGTATTTT.

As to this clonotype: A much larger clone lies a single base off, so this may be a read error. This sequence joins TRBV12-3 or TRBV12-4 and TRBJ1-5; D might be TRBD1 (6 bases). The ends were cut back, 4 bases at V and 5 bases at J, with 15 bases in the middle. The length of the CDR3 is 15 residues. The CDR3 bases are TGTGCCAGCAGTTCACAGGCTTGGGGGCATCAGCCCCAGCATTTT. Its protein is CASSSQAWGHQPQHF.

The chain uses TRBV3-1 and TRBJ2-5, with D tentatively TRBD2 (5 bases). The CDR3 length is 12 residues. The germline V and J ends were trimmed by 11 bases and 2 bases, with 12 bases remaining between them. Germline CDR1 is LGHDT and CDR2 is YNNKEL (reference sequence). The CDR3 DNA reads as TGTGCCTTCTCCGGGGTACAAGAGACCCAGTACTTC. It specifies CAFSGVQETQYF.

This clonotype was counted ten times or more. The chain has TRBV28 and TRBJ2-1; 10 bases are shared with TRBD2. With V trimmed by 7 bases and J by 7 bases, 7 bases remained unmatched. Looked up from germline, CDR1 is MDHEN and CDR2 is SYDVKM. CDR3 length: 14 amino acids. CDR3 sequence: CASTLVAGGNEQFF. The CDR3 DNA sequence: TGTGCCAGCACCTTAGTAGCGGGAGGAAATGAGCAGTTCTTC. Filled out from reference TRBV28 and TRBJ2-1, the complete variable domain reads DVKVTQSSRYLVKRTGEKVFLECVQDMDHENMFWYRQDPGLGLRLIYFSYDVKMKEKGDIPEGYSVSREKKERFSLILESASTNQTSMYLCASTLVAGGNEQFFGPGTRLTVL.

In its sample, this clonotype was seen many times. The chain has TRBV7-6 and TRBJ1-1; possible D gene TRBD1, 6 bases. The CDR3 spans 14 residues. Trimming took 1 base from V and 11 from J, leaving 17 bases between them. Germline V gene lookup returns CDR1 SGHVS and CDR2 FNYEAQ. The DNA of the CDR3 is TGTGCCAGCAGCTTAGGAAAGGGGGGCAGGGTGGCTTTCTTT. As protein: CASSLGKGGRVAFF.

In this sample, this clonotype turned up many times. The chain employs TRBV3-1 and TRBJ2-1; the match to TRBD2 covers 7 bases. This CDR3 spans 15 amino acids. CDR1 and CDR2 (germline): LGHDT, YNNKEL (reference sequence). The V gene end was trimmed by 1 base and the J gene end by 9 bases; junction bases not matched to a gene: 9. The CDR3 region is CASSQAGGLMSEQFF. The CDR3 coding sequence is TGTGCCAGCAGCCAAGCGGGAGGTCTAATGAGTGAGCAGTTCTTC.

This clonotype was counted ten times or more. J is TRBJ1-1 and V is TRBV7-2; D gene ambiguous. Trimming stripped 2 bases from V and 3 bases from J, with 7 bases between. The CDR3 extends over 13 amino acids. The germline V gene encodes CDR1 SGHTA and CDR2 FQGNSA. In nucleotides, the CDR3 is TGTGCCAGCAGCTTATCCCAGGACACTGAAGCTTTCTTT. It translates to CASSLSQDTEAFF.

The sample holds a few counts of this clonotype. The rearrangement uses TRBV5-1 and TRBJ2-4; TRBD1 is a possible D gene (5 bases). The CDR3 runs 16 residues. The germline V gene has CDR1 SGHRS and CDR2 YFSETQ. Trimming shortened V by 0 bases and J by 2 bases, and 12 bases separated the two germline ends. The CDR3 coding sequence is TGCGCCAGCAGCTTGGTCGGCCCAGGGACCAAAAACATTCAGTACTTC. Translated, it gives CASSLVGPGTKNIQYF.

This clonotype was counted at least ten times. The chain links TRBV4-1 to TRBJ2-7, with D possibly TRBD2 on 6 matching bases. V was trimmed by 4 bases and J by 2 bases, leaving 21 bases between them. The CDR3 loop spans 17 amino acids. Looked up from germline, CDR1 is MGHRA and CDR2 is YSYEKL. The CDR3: CASSPRDLLRVPYEQYF. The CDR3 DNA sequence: TGCGCCAGCAGCCCCCGGGACTTACTTCGAGTCCCCTACGAGCAGTACTTC.

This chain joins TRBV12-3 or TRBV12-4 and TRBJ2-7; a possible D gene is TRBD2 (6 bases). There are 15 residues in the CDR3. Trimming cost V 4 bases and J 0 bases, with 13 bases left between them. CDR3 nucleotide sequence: TGTGCCAGCAGTTCGGGACTCCTAAGCTCCTACGAGCAGTACTTC. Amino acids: CASSSGLLSSYEQYF.

CDR3 residues: CAWRALGQGGFYEQYF. The CDR3 bases are TGTGCCTGGAGGGCCCTCGGACAGGGGGGATTCTACGAGCAGTACTTC. V gene TRBV30 combines with J gene TRBJ2-7, with 10 bases aligning to TRBD1. Trimming at V came to 3 bases and at J to 3 bases, leaving 11 bases not matched to a gene. The CDR3 consists of 16 residues. CDR1 GTSNPN and CDR2 SVGIG come from the germline V gene (reference sequence).

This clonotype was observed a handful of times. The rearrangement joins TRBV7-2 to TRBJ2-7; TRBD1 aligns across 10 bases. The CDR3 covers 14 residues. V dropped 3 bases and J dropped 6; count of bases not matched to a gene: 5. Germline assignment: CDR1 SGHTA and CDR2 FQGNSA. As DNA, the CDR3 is TGTGCCAGCAGCTTCTCGGGACAGGGGTTCGAGCAGTACTTC. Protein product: CASSFSGQGFEQYF.

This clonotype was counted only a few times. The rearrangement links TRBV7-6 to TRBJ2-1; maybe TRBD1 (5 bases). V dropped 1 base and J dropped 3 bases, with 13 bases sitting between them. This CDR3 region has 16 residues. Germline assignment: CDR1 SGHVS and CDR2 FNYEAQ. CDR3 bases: TGTGCCAGCAGCTTAGTACCTGGACACCTCTACAATGAGCAGTTCTTC. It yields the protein CASSLVPGHLYNEQFF.

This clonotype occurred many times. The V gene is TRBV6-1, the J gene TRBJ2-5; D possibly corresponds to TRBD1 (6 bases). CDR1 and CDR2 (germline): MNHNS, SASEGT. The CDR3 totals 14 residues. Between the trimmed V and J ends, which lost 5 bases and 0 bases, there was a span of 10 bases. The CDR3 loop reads CASSKGHNQETQYF. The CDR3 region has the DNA TGTGCCAGCAGTAAGGGACATAACCAAGAGACCCAGTACTTC.

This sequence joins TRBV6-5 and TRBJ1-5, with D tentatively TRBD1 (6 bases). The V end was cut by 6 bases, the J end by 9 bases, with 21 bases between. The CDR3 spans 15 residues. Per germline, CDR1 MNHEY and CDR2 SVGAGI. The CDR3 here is CASSRQMGASGPQHF. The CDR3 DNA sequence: TGTGCCAGCAGCCGACAGATGGGGGCCTCGGGGCCCCAGCATTTT.

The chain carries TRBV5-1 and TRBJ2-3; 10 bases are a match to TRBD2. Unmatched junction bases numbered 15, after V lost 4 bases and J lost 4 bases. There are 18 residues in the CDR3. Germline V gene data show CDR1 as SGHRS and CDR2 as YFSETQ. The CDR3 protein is CASSLHPSAGGMADTQYF. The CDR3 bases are TGCGCCAGCAGCCTCCACCCTTCAGCGGGAGGGATGGCAGATACGCAGTATTTT.

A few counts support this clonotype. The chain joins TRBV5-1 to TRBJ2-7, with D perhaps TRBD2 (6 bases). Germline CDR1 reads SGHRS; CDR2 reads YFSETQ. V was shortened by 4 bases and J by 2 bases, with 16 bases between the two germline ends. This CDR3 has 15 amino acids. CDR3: CASSLEGQRAYEQYF. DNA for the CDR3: TGCGCCAGCAGCCTAGAGGGGCAGCGGGCCTACGAGCAGTACTTC.

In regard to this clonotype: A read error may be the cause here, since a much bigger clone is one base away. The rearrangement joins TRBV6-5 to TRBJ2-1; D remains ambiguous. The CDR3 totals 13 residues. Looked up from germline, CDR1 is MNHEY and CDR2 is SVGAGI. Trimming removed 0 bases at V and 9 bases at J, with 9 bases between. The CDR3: CASSYSCDTEQFF. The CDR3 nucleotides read TGTGCCAGCAGTTACTCCTGTGACACTGAGCAGTTCTTC.